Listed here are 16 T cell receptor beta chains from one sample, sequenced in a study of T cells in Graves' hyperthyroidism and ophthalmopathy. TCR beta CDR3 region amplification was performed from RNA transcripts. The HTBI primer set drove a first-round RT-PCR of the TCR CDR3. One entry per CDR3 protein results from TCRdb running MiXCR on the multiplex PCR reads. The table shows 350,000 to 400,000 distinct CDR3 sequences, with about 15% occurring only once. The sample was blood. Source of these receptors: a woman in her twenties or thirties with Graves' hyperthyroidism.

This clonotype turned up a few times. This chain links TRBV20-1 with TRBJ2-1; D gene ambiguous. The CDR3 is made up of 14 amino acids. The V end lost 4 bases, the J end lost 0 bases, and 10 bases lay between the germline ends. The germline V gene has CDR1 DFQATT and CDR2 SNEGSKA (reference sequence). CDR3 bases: TGCAGTGCTACCGACGGAAGCTCCTACAATGAGCAGTTCTTC. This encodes CSATDGSSYNEQFF.

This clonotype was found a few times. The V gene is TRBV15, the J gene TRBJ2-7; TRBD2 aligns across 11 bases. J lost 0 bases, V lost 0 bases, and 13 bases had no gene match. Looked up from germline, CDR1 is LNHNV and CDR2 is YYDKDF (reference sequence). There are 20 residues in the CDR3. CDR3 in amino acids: CATSRDALAGGPVSSYEQYF. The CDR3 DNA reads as TGTGCCACCAGCAGAGATGCTCTAGCGGGAGGACCTGTGAGCTCCTACGAGCAGTACTTC.

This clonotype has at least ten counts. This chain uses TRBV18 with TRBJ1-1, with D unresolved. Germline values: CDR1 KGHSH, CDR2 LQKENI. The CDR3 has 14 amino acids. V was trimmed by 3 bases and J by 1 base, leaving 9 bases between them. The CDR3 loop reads CASSPPAGNTEAFF. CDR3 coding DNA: TGTGCCAGCTCACCTCCGGCTGGGAACACTGAAGCTTTCTTT.

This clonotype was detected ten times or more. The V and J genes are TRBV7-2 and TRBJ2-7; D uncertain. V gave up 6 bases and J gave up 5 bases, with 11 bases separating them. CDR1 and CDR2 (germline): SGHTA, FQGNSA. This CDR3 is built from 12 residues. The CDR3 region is CASSPSRNEQYF. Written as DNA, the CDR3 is TGTGCCAGCAGTCCGTCGCGGAACGAGCAGTACTTC.

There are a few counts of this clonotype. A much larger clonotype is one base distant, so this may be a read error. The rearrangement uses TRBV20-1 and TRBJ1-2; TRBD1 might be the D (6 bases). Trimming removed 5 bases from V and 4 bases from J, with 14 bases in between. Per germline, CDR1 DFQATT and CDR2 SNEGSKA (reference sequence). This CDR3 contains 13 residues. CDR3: CSAPARGAYGYTF. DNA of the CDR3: TGCAGTGCTCCGGCGCGGGGGGCCTATGGCTACACCTTC.

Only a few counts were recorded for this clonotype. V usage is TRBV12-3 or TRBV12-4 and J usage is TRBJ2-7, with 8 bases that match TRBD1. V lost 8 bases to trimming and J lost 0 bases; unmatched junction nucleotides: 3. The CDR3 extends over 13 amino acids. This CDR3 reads CASRDRISYEQYF. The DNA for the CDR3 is TGTGCCAGCCGGGACAGGATCTCCTACGAGCAGTACTTC.

CDR3 in DNA: TGTGCCAGCAGCGTAGGGAGGGACAGGACCTCCTACGAGCAGTACTTC. It is translated as CASSVGRDRTSYEQYF. This chain links TRBV9 with TRBJ2-7, with 8 bases that match TRBD1. The CDR3 extends over 16 amino acids. The germline V gene encodes CDR1 SGDLS and CDR2 YYNGEE. Trimming took 0 bases from V and 0 from J; bases not matched to a gene: 5.

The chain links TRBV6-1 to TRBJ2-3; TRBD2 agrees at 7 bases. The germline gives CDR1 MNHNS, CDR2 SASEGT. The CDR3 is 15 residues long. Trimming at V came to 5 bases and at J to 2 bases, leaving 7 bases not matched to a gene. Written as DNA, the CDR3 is TGTGCCAGCAGTTGGGATAGCGGGCCCACAGATACGCAGTATTTT. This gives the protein CASSWDSGPTDTQYF.

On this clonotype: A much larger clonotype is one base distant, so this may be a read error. CDR3 amino acids: CAIGQGSFTDTRYF. CDR3 coding DNA: TGTGCCATTGGACAGGGGTCATTCACAGATACGCGGTATTTT. This sequence joins TRBV27 and TRBJ2-3; TRBD1 aligns across 9 bases. The CDR3 extends over 14 amino acids. CDR1 is MNHEY, CDR2 SMNVEV, per germline (reference sequence).

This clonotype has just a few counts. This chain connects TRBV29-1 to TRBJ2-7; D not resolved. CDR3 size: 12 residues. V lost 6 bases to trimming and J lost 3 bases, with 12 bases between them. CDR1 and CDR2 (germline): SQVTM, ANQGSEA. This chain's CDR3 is CSVSERYYEQYF. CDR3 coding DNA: TGCAGCGTATCAGAGCGATACTACGAGCAGTACTTC.

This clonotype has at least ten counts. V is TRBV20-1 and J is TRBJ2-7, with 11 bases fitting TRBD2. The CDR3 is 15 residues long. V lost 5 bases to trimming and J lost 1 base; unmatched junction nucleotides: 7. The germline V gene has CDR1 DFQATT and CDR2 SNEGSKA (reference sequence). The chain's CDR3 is CSALRLAGLSYEQYF. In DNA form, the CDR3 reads TGCAGTGCTTTACGACTAGCGGGATTGTCCTACGAGCAGTACTTC.

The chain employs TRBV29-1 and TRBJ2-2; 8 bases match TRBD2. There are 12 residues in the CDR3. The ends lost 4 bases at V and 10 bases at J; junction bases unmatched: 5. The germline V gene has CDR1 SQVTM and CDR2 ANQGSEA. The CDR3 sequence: CSVVASGLELFF. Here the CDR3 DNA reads TGCAGCGTTGTGGCTAGCGGGTTGGAGCTGTTTTTT.

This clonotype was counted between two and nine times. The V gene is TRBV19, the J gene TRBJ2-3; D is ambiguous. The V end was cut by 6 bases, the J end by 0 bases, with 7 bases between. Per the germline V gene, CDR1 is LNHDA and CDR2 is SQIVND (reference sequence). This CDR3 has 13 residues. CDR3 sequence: CASSGSSTDTQYF. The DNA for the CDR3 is TGTGCCAGTAGCGGATCTAGCACAGATACGCAGTATTTT.

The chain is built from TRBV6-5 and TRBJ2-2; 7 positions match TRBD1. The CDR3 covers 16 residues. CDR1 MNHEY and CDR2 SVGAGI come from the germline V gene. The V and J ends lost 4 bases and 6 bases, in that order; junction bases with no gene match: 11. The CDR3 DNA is TGTGCCAGCAGTTCGAGACAGGGAAGACCCGCCGGGGAGCTGTTTTTT. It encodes CASSSRQGRPAGELFF.

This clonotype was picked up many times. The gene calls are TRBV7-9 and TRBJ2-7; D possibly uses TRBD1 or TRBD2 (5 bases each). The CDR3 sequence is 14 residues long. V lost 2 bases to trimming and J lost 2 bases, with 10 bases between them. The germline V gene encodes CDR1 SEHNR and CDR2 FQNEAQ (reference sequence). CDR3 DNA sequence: TGTGCCAGCAGCTTATCCAGGGACGCCTACGAGCAGTACTTC. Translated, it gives CASSLSRDAYEQYF.

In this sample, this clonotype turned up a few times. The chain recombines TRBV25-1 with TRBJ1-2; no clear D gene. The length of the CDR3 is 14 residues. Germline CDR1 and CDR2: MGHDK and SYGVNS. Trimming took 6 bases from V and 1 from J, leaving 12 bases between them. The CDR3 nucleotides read TGTGCCAGCAGCCCCCAAACAGTTAACTATGGCTACACCTTC. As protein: CASSPQTVNYGYTF.